This TCR beta chain comes out of a study of CD8 T cells in Susac syndrome. RNA, at about 0.45 to 1 ug, was reverse transcribed with random hexamers. TCRdb ran MiXCR on the immunoSEQ multiplex PCR reads and lists one entry per CDR3 protein. The sample contains some 300,000 distinct CDR3 sequences, around 89% of which appear only once. V gave up 1 base and J gave up 6 bases, with 11 bases separating them. This CDR3 spans 14 amino acids. Germline V CDR1 and CDR2: KGHDR, SFDVKD. The sequence was collected from a human donor with multiple sclerosis. This sequence joins TRBV24-1 and TRBJ1-2; the D is unclear. Sequencing was performed on CD8+ T cells from PBMCs. CDR3 sequence (DNA): TGTGCCACCAGTGATTTCAGTGGATCGGATGGCTACACCTTC. Its translation: CATSDFSGSDGYTF.